This T cell receptor (beta chain) is from a study of T cell repertoires in cytomegalovirus infection. General study results and limits: Dominant in the ex vivo response were TCR beta clonotypes restricted by HLA-C and specific for CMV.

The CDR3 sequence is 17 residues long. V dropped 4 bases and J dropped 0; count of bases not matched to a gene: 7. Germline values: CDR1 SGHDT, CDR2 YYEEEE. A word on this clonotype: The antigen is not known.

TCRdb reprocessed the reads via MiXCR and lists one record per CDR3 protein. The sample has approximately 990,000 distinct CDR3 sequences; approximately 31% are singletons. This rearrangement joins TRBV5-6 to TRBJ2-2; TRBD2 agrees at 9 bases. The receptor comes from a human donor in good health (CMV status not recorded). Some clones in this sample may be carry-over from other donors' samples. Source: cultured CD8+ T cells from PBMCs, taken from culture after CMV antigen stimulation. Here the CDR3 reads CASSDLAGGPNTGELFF. The CDR3 DNA sequence: TGTGCCAGCAGCGATCTGGCGGGGGGGCCGAACACCGGGGAGCTGTTTTTT.